The 20 T cell receptor beta chains listed next were all sequenced from one sample in a study of OX40 agonist ivuxolimab in advanced cancers. Assay: immunoSEQ multiplex PCR; the TCRdb copy retains only in-frame clones and omits some. The profile covers more than 50,000 clones, with around 90% appearing a single time and 2% taken by the ten largest. The specimen comprised CD4+ or CD8+ T cells sorted from blood, sampled in a trial of the OX40 agonist ivuxolimab. These receptors came from an adult with an advanced solid tumor such as melanoma, head and neck, liver or kidney cancer.

This clone was counted once. This sequence joins TRBV28 and TRBJ2-1, with 11 bases identical to TRBD1. J lost 6 bases, V lost 0 bases, and 7 bases had no gene match. The germline V gene encodes CDR1 MDHEN and CDR2 SYDVKM. The CDR3 is made up of 17 amino acids. CDR3 DNA sequence: TGTGCCAGCAGTTTATGGGAAAGGGACAGGGGGGTCAATGAGCAGTTCTTC. This gives the protein CASSLWERDRGVNEQFF.

The rearrangement uses TRBV10-3 and TRBJ2-2, with 9 bases matching TRBD1. Trimming cost V 6 bases and J 3 bases; bases outside gene matches: 5. In germline, CDR1 is ENHRY, CDR2 SYGVKD. There are 15 residues in the CDR3. CDR3 sequence: CAIRTGGPDTGELFF. In DNA, the CDR3 is TGTGCCATCAGAACAGGGGGCCCGGACACCGGGGAGCTGTTTTTT.

The V call is TRBV28, the J call TRBJ2-5; D remains ambiguous. The CDR3 length is 14 residues. Trimming pared 6 bases from V and 2 bases from J, leaving 13 bases between. Germline-derived CDR1 and CDR2 are MDHEN and SYDVKM. The CDR3 reads CASSLPGRQETQYF. CDR3 in DNA: TGTGCCAGCAGCCTACCGGGCAGGCAAGAGACCCAGTACTTC. Full variable domain (outside the CDR3, taken from reference TRBV28 and TRBJ2-5): DVKVTQSSRYLVKRTGEKVFLECVQDMDHENMFWYRQDPGLGLRLIYFSYDVKMKEKGDIPEGYSVSREKKERFSLILESASTNQTSMYLCASSLPGRQETQYFGPGTRLLVL.

The J gene is TRBJ2-7, the V gene TRBV28; 7 bases line up with TRBD1. The CDR3 loop spans 15 amino acids. The junction had 6 bases not matched to a gene; V was cut back by 4 bases and J by 0 bases. CDR1 is MDHEN and CDR2 is SYDVKM in the germline V gene. This chain's CDR3 is CASSSPGGSSYEQYF. In nucleotides, the CDR3 is TGTGCCAGCAGTTCCCCAGGGGGTAGCTCCTACGAGCAGTACTTC. The entire variable domain, with the rest obtained from reference TRBV28 and TRBJ2-7, is as follows: DVKVTQSSRYLVKRTGEKVFLECVQDMDHENMFWYRQDPGLGLRLIYFSYDVKMKEKGDIPEGYSVSREKKERFSLILESASTNQTSMYLCASSSPGGSSYEQYFGPGTRLTVT.

V gene TRBV9 combines with J gene TRBJ1-1, with D unclear. There are 14 residues in the CDR3. Germline CDR1 and CDR2: SGDLS and YYNGEE. V lost 0 bases, J lost 1 base, and 7 bases lay in between. The CDR3 protein is CASSVEPENTEAFF. The DNA of the CDR3 is TGTGCCAGCAGCGTAGAGCCAGAGAACACTGAAGCTTTCTTT.

This chain uses TRBV11-3 with TRBJ2-1; no reliable D call. Germline CDR1 and CDR2: SGHNT and YENEEA. V was trimmed by 2 bases and J by 5 bases, leaving 7 bases between them. The CDR3 is 13 residues long. The CDR3 nucleotides read TGTGCCAGCAGCTTAAATGGGGACAATGAGCAGTTCTTC. This gives the protein CASSLNGDNEQFF.

The CDR3 protein is CASSAGVVNYGYTF. In DNA form, the CDR3 reads TGCGCCAGCAGCGCAGGGGTTGTCAACTATGGCTACACCTTC. V and J are TRBV5-1 and TRBJ1-2; TRBD1 might be the D (6 bases). Germline V gene lookup returns CDR1 SGHRS and CDR2 YFSETQ. V lost 4 bases and J 2 bases, leaving 12 bases between the germline ends. The CDR3 has 14 residues.

This chain uses TRBV27 with TRBJ2-6; D is perhaps TRBD2 (6 bases). The length of the CDR3 is 14 residues. V lost 4 bases and J lost 2, with 6 bases in between. Germline V gene data show CDR1 as MNHEY and CDR2 as SMNVEV (reference sequence). The CDR3 spells CASSSGAGANVLTF. The CDR3, as DNA: TGTGCCAGCAGTTCGGGGGCTGGGGCCAACGTCCTGACTTTC.

The V and J genes are TRBV7-2 and TRBJ2-1, with D perhaps being TRBD1 or TRBD2 (5 bases each). The CDR3 is 16 amino acids. Germline V gene lookup returns CDR1 SGHTA and CDR2 FQGNSA. V lost 2 bases, J lost 8 bases, and 19 bases lay in between. Here the CDR3 reads CASSLRGESRSYEQFF. CDR3 in DNA: TGTGCCAGCAGCTTAAGGGGAGAAAGTCGAAGCTATGAGCAGTTCTTC.

J is TRBJ2-1 and V is TRBV6-5; unclear D gene. V was pared by 6 bases and J by 0 bases, with 12 bases between. This CDR3 spans 15 amino acids. The germline gives CDR1 MNHEY, CDR2 SVGAGI. CDR3 nucleotide sequence: TGTGCCAGCAGCCCCTTGGGGTTCTCCTACAATGAGCAGTTCTTC. This gives the protein CASSPLGFSYNEQFF.

J is TRBJ2-7 and V is TRBV16; 7 bases match TRBD2. The ends lost 1 base at V and 3 bases at J; junction bases unmatched: 3. CDR1 is KGHSY and CDR2 is FQNENV in the germline V gene. This CDR3 comprises 14 residues. The CDR3 region is CASSQLGGDYEQYF. CDR3 sequence (DNA): TGTGCCAGCAGCCAATTGGGAGGGGACTACGAGCAGTACTTC.

The chain links TRBV25-1 to TRBJ2-5; 7 bases fit TRBD2. The J call is doubtful: the DNA matches TRBJ2-7 better. CDR1 and CDR2 (germline): MGHDK, SYGVNS. The CDR3 consists of 13 residues. The CDR3 reads CASSGGNSYEQYF. CDR3 nucleotides: TGTGCCAGCAGCGGGGGGAACTCCTACGAGCAGTACTTC.

The chain joins TRBV7-3 to TRBJ1-1, with TRBD1 identical over 9 bases. The V and J ends lost 4 bases and 4 bases, in that order; junction bases with no gene match: 4. From germline, CDR1 is SGHTA and CDR2 FQGTGA. This CDR3 spans 14 amino acids. CDR3 DNA sequence: TGTGCCAGCAGCTGGGGACAGGGTAGCACTGAAGCTTTCTTT. Translating gives CASSWGQGSTEAFF.

In this sample, this clone turned up a few times. This chain uses TRBV7-3 with TRBJ2-1; D perhaps matches TRBD2 (7 bases). Trimming pared 4 bases from V and 4 bases from J, leaving 17 bases between. Per the germline V gene, CDR1 is SGHTA and CDR2 is FQGTGA. This CDR3 is built from 16 residues. CDR3 protein: CASSSGQRETYNEQFF. The CDR3 region has the DNA TGTGCCAGCAGCTCCGGACAGCGGGAAACGTACAATGAGCAGTTCTTC.

The chain couples TRBV29-1 to TRBJ2-3; the D gene could be TRBD1 or TRBD2 (5 bases each). V lost 5 bases and J lost 4, with 16 bases in between. Germline V lookup: CDR1 SQVTM, CDR2 ANQGSEA. CDR3 size: 14 residues. CDR3 sequence (DNA): TGCAGCGTTATATTTGATGAGGGGCCAGATACGCAGTATTTT. This sequence encodes CSVIFDEGPDTQYF.

The chain combines TRBV6-1 with TRBJ1-1; D might be TRBD1 (5 bases). Between the trimmed V and J ends, which lost 6 bases and 3 bases, there was a span of 14 bases. The CDR3 spans 14 residues. The germline V gene encodes CDR1 MNHNS and CDR2 SASEGT. The CDR3 DNA sequence: TGTGCCAGCAGCGCCGGGACGGTGCACACTGAAGCTTTCTTT. Its translation is CASSAGTVHTEAFF.

The genes are TRBV19 and TRBJ1-2; D may be TRBD1 (6 bases). The CDR3 extends over 13 amino acids. Trimming cost V 8 bases and J 3 bases, with 13 bases left between them. From germline, CDR1 is LNHDA and CDR2 SQIVND (reference sequence). The CDR3 loop is CASQLWTDYGYTF. The CDR3 coding sequence is TGTGCCAGTCAACTTTGGACAGACTATGGCTACACCTTC.

V gene TRBV18 combines with J gene TRBJ1-6; 7 positions agree with TRBD1. The CDR3 is 17 amino acids. Germline lookup yields CDR1 KGHSH and CDR2 LQKENI. J gave up 7 bases and V 5 bases, and 14 bases lay outside the gene matches. CDR3 in amino acids: CASSMLGGTAINSPLHF. CDR3 coding DNA: TGTGCCAGCTCAATGCTAGGCGGGACAGCCATCAATTCACCCCTCCACTTT. Full variable domain (rest looked up from reference TRBV18 and TRBJ1-6): NAGVMQNPRHLVRRRGQEARLRCSPMKGHSHVYWYRQLPEEGLKFMVYLQKENIIDESGMPKERFSAEFPKEGPSILRIQQVVRGDSAAYFCASSMLGGTAINSPLHFGNGTRLTVT.

The rearrangement uses TRBV10-3 and TRBJ1-1, with a tentative D call TRBD1 (6 bases). Trimming left V 3 bases short and J 4 bases short, with 12 bases between. Germline CDR1 and CDR2: ENHRY and SYGVKD. This CDR3 comprises 14 residues. The CDR3 DNA reads TGTGCCATCAGTGAAATAGAGGGGGGCACTGAAGCTTTCTTT. The encoded protein is CAISEIEGGTEAFF.

This clone was seen only once. The chain recombines TRBV11-2 with TRBJ2-1; D remains unclear. There are 11 residues in the CDR3. The germline V gene has CDR1 SGHAT and CDR2 FQNNGV. V dropped 1 base and J dropped 8 bases, with 3 bases sitting between them. For the CDR3, the DNA is TGTGCCAGCAGCTTAGCGTATGAGCAGTTCTTC. The encoded protein is CASSLAYEQFF.